This T cell receptor beta chain was captured in a study of sequential checkpoint blockade in melanoma. As for the study in general: Randomization was 1:1 between first-line nivolumab→ipilimumab and ipilimumab→nivolumab.

The sample's treatment: randomized to nivolumab then ipilimumab (arm A) or the reverse (arm B). Sorted cells were live CD3+CD8+, lacking CD19 and CD56, from PBMCs. The protocol was immunoSEQ multiplex PCR, while the TCRdb copy is restricted to in-frame clones and leaves out a portion. The sample holds tens of thousands of clones, approximately 79% seen once. Trimming pared 6 bases from V and 6 bases from J, leaving 18 bases between. The CDR3 loop spans 14 amino acids. Germline V gene sequence: CDR1 MNHNY, CDR2 SVGAGI (reference sequence). This material consisted of CD8+ T cells sorted from blood (inferred from file names), taken from a patient given nivolumab and ipilimumab in sequence. The chain combines TRBV6-6 with TRBJ2-7; perhaps TRBD1 as D (5 bases). This TCR was recovered from a human donor with melanoma. CDR3 in amino acids: CASSPDMAVGEQYF. The CDR3 coding sequence is TGTGCCAGCAGCCCGGACATGGCGGTAGGCGAGCAGTACTTC.